The 18 T cell receptor beta chains below all came from one sample that was sequenced in a study of post-analysis software for immune sequencing data. Study results and caveats: Patients showed TRBV5-6, TRBV5-1 and TRBV20-1 among roughly 5 TRBV segments more frequent than in controls.

TCR beta libraries were prepared from cDNA with unique molecular identifiers. Via MiXCR, TCRdb re-called the PCR reads, giving one row per CDR3 protein. Among 740,000 or so distinct CDR3 sequences listed, roughly 58% were seen once. These receptors' targets are unknown. Sequencing was carried out using blood. Every receptor here comes from a girl aged 5-17 years with multiple sclerosis.

A few counts support this clonotype. The genes are TRBV6-6 and TRBJ1-4; D possibly corresponds to TRBD1 (6 bases). Trimming removed 5 bases at V and 2 bases at J, with 12 bases between. This CDR3 spans 15 amino acids. Germline lookup yields CDR1 MNHNY and CDR2 SVGAGI (reference sequence). DNA of the CDR3: TGTGCCAGCAGTGAGAGGGGGGGGACTAATGAAAAACTGTTTTTT. Translating gives CASSERGGTNEKLFF.

The V and J genes are TRBV12-3 or TRBV12-4 and TRBJ2-7; TRBD2 might be the D (5 bases). The end of the DNA fits TRBJ2-5 better, so the J call may be wrong. The CDR3 sequence is 14 residues long. The CDR3 is CASRRRAARETQYF. The CDR3, as DNA: TGTGCCAGCAGACGGCGGGCGGCTAGGGAGACCCAGTACTTC.

This sequence joins TRBV3-1 and TRBJ2-3, with 9 bases aligning to TRBD1. J gave up 6 bases and V 5 bases, and 6 bases lay outside the gene matches. The CDR3 sequence is 14 residues long. Germline loops: CDR1 LGHDT, CDR2 YNNKEL (reference sequence). CDR3 in amino acids: CASSSDRGGDTQYF. The CDR3 DNA reads as TGTGCCAGCAGCTCGGACAGGGGCGGGGATACGCAGTATTTT.

In regard to this clonotype: This may arise from a read error, as a much more abundant clone is one base away. This chain connects TRBV5-1 to TRBJ2-7, with 9 nucleotides matching TRBD1. The CDR3 spans 14 residues. With V trimmed by 5 bases and J by 2 bases, 5 bases remained unmatched. Looked up from germline, CDR1 is SGHRS and CDR2 is YFSETQ. CDR3 protein: CASRTGQGPYEQYF. The CDR3, as DNA: TGCGCCAGCAGGACGGGACAGGGACCCTACGAGCAGTACTTC.

This clonotype was seen a handful of times. The rearrangement joins TRBV10-3 to TRBJ1-6, with 8 bases matching TRBD1. The V gene's germline CDR1 is ENHRY and CDR2 SYGVKD. This CDR3 comprises 13 residues. The V gene end was trimmed by 7 bases and the J gene end by 7 bases; junction bases not matched to a gene: 3. CDR3 in amino acids: CAITGGWNSPLHF. Written as DNA, the CDR3 is TGTGCCATCACAGGGGGCTGGAATTCACCCCTCCACTTT.

V usage is TRBV12-3 or TRBV12-4 and J usage is TRBJ2-1, with 11 bases lining up with TRBD2. The junction had 21 bases not matched to a gene; V was cut back by 11 bases and J by 15 bases. This CDR3 spans 15 amino acids. The CDR3 nucleotides read TGTGCCGCTCGGCAAATAGCGGGAGGGGTAATGAGTTGGTTCTTC. Protein sequence: CAARQIAGGVMSWFF.

This clonotype was counted between two and nine times. The chain uses TRBV9 and TRBJ2-3; 8 bases agree with TRBD2. CDR1 SGDLS and CDR2 YYNGEE come from the germline V gene. This CDR3 comprises 19 residues. With V trimmed by 4 bases and J by 2 bases, 18 bases remained unmatched. CDR3 residues: CASSPRNPGGGSVTDTQYF. The CDR3 coding sequence is TGTGCCAGCAGCCCCCGGAATCCGGGGGGGGGGTCGGTCACAGATACGCAGTATTTT.

The chain carries TRBV29-1 and TRBJ2-7; 9 bases align to TRBD1. Germline V CDR1 and CDR2: SQVTM, ANQGSEA. This CDR3 has 13 residues. V lost 4 bases to trimming and J lost 5 bases; unmatched junction nucleotides: 6. The CDR3 here is CSVARTGVDEQYF. CDR3 nucleotides: TGCAGCGTTGCTCGGACAGGGGTTGACGAGCAGTACTTC.

The genes are TRBV3-1 and TRBJ2-7; 7 bases are shared with TRBD2. Trimming removed 4 bases from V and 6 bases from J; junction bases left unmatched: 12. Germline lookup yields CDR1 LGHDT and CDR2 YNNKEL (reference sequence). The CDR3 spans 15 residues. The CDR3 sequence is CASSPTPGGLLEQYF. The CDR3, as DNA: TGTGCCAGCAGCCCGACACCGGGAGGCCTTCTCGAGCAGTACTTC.

V is TRBV2 and J is TRBJ2-7; no definite D call. This CDR3 region has 14 residues. Between the trimmed V and J ends, which lost 2 bases and 4 bases, there was a span of 12 bases. CDR1 and CDR2 (germline): SNHLY, FYNNEI. The CDR3 DNA sequence: TGTGCCAGCAGTGAATCGACTTACCGTTACGAGCAGTACTTC. Translated, it gives CASSESTYRYEQYF.

This chain connects TRBV29-1 to TRBJ2-2; D is uncertain. Germline lookup yields CDR1 SQVTM and CDR2 ANQGSEA. The CDR3 sequence is 13 residues long. V was shortened by 3 bases and J by 0 bases, with 5 bases between the two germline ends. The CDR3 bases are TGCAGCGTTGACAGCTCGAACACCGGGGAGCTGTTTTTT. As protein: CSVDSSNTGELFF.

This clonotype was seen a handful of times. This chain uses TRBV4-2 with TRBJ2-1, with 7 positions matching TRBD2. CDR3 size: 17 residues. Germline trimming cut 0 bases from V and 1 base from J; bases unmatched to any gene: 6. Germline-derived CDR1 and CDR2 are LGHNA and YNFKEQ. This chain's CDR3 is CASSQDPRGSSYNEQFF. CDR3 bases: TGTGCCAGCAGCCAAGATCCTCGCGGGAGTTCCTACAATGAGCAGTTCTTC.

The chain employs TRBV5-1 and TRBJ1-2, with a possible D match to TRBD1 (6 bases). This CDR3 has 15 amino acids. Deletions cut 3 bases from V and 3 bases from J, with 15 bases between. Germline V gene data show CDR1 as SGHRS and CDR2 as YFSETQ. The CDR3 sequence is CASSSDRNPYYGYTF. CDR3 in DNA: TGCGCCAGCAGCTCAGACAGGAACCCTTACTATGGCTACACCTTC.

The genes are TRBV20-1 and TRBJ1-2; 8 bases align to TRBD1. The CDR3 has 15 amino acids. Germline CDR1 DFQATT, CDR2 SNEGSKA (reference sequence). The J segment lost 3 bases and the V segment lost 0 bases, leaving 6 bases of the junction unmatched. CDR3 sequence (DNA): TGCAGTGCTAGAGAATTAGGACAGGGAGACTATGGCTACACCTTC. As protein: CSARELGQGDYGYTF.

This clonotype was detected only a few times. The chain links TRBV12-3 or TRBV12-4 to TRBJ2-1, with TRBD2 identical over 8 bases. The ends lost 1 base at V and 8 bases at J; junction bases unmatched: 7. This CDR3 contains 15 residues. The CDR3 loop reads CASSLGDSGIDEQFF. The CDR3, as DNA: TGTGCCAGCAGTTTAGGGGATAGCGGGATCGATGAGCAGTTCTTC.

V and J are TRBV6-5 and TRBJ1-2; perhaps TRBD1 as D (5 bases). Per germline, CDR1 MNHEY and CDR2 SVGAGI. V lost 4 bases to trimming and J lost 5 bases, with 11 bases between them. The CDR3 is 13 amino acids. CDR3 in amino acids: CASSSAGNYGYTF. As DNA, the CDR3 is TGTGCCAGCAGTTCGGCAGGGAATTATGGCTACACCTTC.

The chain combines TRBV9 with TRBJ1-4; perhaps TRBD1 as D (5 bases). The CDR3 has 17 amino acids. V was shortened by 3 bases and J by 0 bases, with 15 bases between the two germline ends. CDR1 and CDR2 (germline): SGDLS, YYNGEE. In DNA form, the CDR3 reads TGTGCCAGCAGCGCCCGAGGGGACGGTGCAACTAATGAAAAACTGTTTTTT. Translating it yields CASSARGDGATNEKLFF.

The V gene is TRBV7-8, the J gene TRBJ2-4, with 10 bases lining up with TRBD2. The end of the DNA is better explained by TRBJ2-7, so the J call may be wrong. The length of the CDR3 is 17 residues. Germline V gives CDR1 SGHVS, CDR2 FQNEAQ. CDR3 DNA sequence: TGTGCCAGCAACCCCCAGCGACTAGCGGGCGCAACCTGCGAGCAGTACTTC. Encoded protein: CASNPQRLAGATCEQYF.